The next 15 T cell receptor beta chains were all read from a single sample in a study of cytomegalovirus exposure and HLA in healthy donors. Data came from immunoSEQ multiplex PCR; TCRdb stores just in-frame clones and leaves some out. The sample shows around 250,000 clones, about 90% of them seen only once. The sample was PBMCs. The receptor source for this set is a woman aged 30 to 39 in good health and CMV-seronegative.

The sample holds one count of this clone. The V call is TRBV28, the J call TRBJ2-6; tentatively, D is TRBD1 (6 bases). The CDR3 sequence is 15 residues long. Germline V gives CDR1 MDHEN, CDR2 SYDVKM. V lost 5 bases to trimming and J lost 2 bases, with 10 bases between them. CDR3 protein: CASSPEGAGANVLTF. CDR3 in DNA: TGTGCCAGCAGTCCAGAGGGGGCTGGGGCCAACGTCCTGACTTTC.

Here the CDR3 reads CASSQDLWTSGRQETQYF. In nucleotides, the CDR3 is TGTGCCAGCAGCCAAGACCTCTGGACTAGCGGGAGGCAAGAGACCCAGTACTTC. The chain couples TRBV14 to TRBJ2-5, with 14 bases lining up with TRBD2. The CDR3 contains 18 residues. V dropped 0 bases and J dropped 2; count of bases not matched to a gene: 5. Per the germline V gene, CDR1 is SGHDN and CDR2 is FVKESK.

The V call is TRBV19, the J call TRBJ2-3, with TRBD2 matching 12 bases. Germline CDR1 reads LNHDA; CDR2 reads SQIVND (reference sequence). The ends lost 8 bases at V and 6 bases at J; junction bases unmatched: 15. This CDR3 contains 17 residues. The CDR3 protein is CASGTGTSGFSRDTQYF. In nucleotides, the CDR3 is TGTGCCAGTGGAACTGGGACTAGCGGGTTTTCAAGGGATACGCAGTATTTT.

V gene TRBV28 combines with J gene TRBJ2-1; D might be TRBD1 or TRBD2, each matching 6 bases. The CDR3 runs to 18 residues. Germline values: CDR1 MDHEN, CDR2 SYDVKM. Trimming shortened V by 3 bases and J by 0 bases, and 18 bases separated the two germline ends. CDR3 nucleotide sequence: TGTGCCAGCAGTTTTCCCCTAGGAGGGGGTAGCTCCTACAATGAGCAGTTCTTC. Residues: CASSFPLGGGSSYNEQFF.

V and J are TRBV7-3 and TRBJ1-1, with D tentatively TRBD1 (5 bases). CDR1 is SGHTA, CDR2 FQGTGA, per germline. The CDR3 consists of 13 residues. The V end was cut by 2 bases, the J end by 3 bases, with 7 bases between. For the CDR3, the DNA is TGTGCCAGCAGCTTACAGGGATACACTGAAGCTTTCTTT. Translating it yields CASSLQGYTEAFF.

This rearrangement joins TRBV7-3 to TRBJ2-7; TRBD1 aligns across 8 bases. J gave up 6 bases and V 6 bases, and 7 bases lay outside the gene matches. The CDR3 runs 13 residues. The germline gives CDR1 SGHTA, CDR2 FQGTGA. The CDR3 bases are TGTGCCAGCAGTACCTCAGGACAGGGCGAGCAGTACTTC. Amino acid sequence: CASSTSGQGEQYF.

The V and J genes are TRBV29-1 and TRBJ2-1, with TRBD2 matching over 11 bases. The germline V gene has CDR1 SQVTM and CDR2 ANQGSEA. The CDR3 is made up of 14 amino acids. Unmatched junction bases numbered 9, after V lost 5 bases and J lost 9 bases. The chain's CDR3 is CSVPSGRFIGEQFF. CDR3 bases: TGCAGCGTTCCTAGCGGGAGGTTTATTGGTGAGCAGTTCTTC.

The chain joins TRBV5-1 to TRBJ2-7; D possibly corresponds to TRBD1 (5 bases). Trimming removed 0 bases from V and 4 bases from J, with 11 bases in between. This CDR3 contains 14 residues. CDR1 SGHRS and CDR2 YFSETQ come from the germline V gene. DNA for the CDR3: TGCGCCAGCAGCTTGGCAGGCAGGGAATACGAGCAGTACTTC. This codes for CASSLAGREYEQYF.

V is TRBV28 and J is TRBJ2-7, with TRBD1 as a possible D gene (8 bases). V lost 5 bases to trimming and J lost 9 bases, with 17 bases between them. CDR3 length: 13 residues. Germline V CDR1 and CDR2: MDHEN, SYDVKM. The CDR3 loop reads CASSPWTGRGQYF. The CDR3 region has the DNA TGTGCCAGCAGTCCATGGACAGGGAGGGGGCAGTACTTC.

V is TRBV7-6 and J is TRBJ2-7; TRBD1 agrees at 8 bases. Germline CDR1 reads SGHVS; CDR2 reads FNYEAQ. Trimming took 1 base from V and 4 from J; bases not matched to a gene: 3. CDR3 length equals 14 residues. The CDR3 here is CASSLDRGVYEQYF. CDR3 DNA sequence: TGTGCCAGCAGCTTAGACAGGGGGGTGTACGAGCAGTACTTC.

Here the CDR3 reads CASSIETAAYEQYF. The CDR3, as DNA: TGTGCCAGTAGTATAGAAACAGCGGCCTACGAGCAGTACTTC. This sequence joins TRBV19 and TRBJ2-7; possible D gene TRBD2, 5 bases. There are 14 residues in the CDR3. Per the germline V gene, CDR1 is LNHDA and CDR2 is SQIVND (reference sequence). The V end was cut by 0 bases, the J end by 2 bases, with 8 bases between.

The V gene is TRBV5-6, the J gene TRBJ2-5, with D maybe TRBD2 (5 bases). The V gene lost 2 bases and the J gene lost 5 bases, with 10 bases spanning the gap. The CDR3 extends over 13 amino acids. Germline V gene data show CDR1 as SGHDT and CDR2 as YYEEEE. The DNA of the CDR3 is TGTGCCAGCAGCTTTACTAGTGTCGAGACCCAGTACTTC. As protein: CASSFTSVETQYF.

This clone came up a few times. The V gene is TRBV4-1, the J gene TRBJ1-1; no firm D call. V was cut by 1 base and J by 6 bases, with 15 bases left in between. Germline CDR1 is MGHRA and CDR2 is YSYEKL. This CDR3 has 15 amino acids. CDR3 DNA: TGCGCCAGCAGCCAAGCCTTAGGGTGGAGCGCTGAAGCTTTCTTT. This sequence encodes CASSQALGWSAEAFF.

This chain connects TRBV5-4 to TRBJ2-7, with D possibly TRBD2 on 7 matching bases. CDR3 length equals 16 residues. Trimming cost V 6 bases and J 4 bases, with 23 bases left between them. Germline values: CDR1 SGHNT, CDR2 YYREEE (reference sequence). The CDR3 nucleotides read TGTGCCAGCACCCAGGAGGGGGGAGGGGCTTCGTACGAGCAGTACTTC. This sequence encodes CASTQEGGGASYEQYF.

The rearrangement joins TRBV4-3 to TRBJ2-7, with TRBD2 identical over 11 bases. CDR1 and CDR2 (germline): LGHNA, YSLEER. With 1 base clipped from V and 5 bases from J, the junction kept 4 bases outside the gene matches. This CDR3 region has 15 residues. The CDR3 here is CASSQGVLAGDEQYF. DNA for the CDR3: TGCGCCAGCAGCCAAGGCGTACTAGCGGGAGACGAGCAGTACTTC.